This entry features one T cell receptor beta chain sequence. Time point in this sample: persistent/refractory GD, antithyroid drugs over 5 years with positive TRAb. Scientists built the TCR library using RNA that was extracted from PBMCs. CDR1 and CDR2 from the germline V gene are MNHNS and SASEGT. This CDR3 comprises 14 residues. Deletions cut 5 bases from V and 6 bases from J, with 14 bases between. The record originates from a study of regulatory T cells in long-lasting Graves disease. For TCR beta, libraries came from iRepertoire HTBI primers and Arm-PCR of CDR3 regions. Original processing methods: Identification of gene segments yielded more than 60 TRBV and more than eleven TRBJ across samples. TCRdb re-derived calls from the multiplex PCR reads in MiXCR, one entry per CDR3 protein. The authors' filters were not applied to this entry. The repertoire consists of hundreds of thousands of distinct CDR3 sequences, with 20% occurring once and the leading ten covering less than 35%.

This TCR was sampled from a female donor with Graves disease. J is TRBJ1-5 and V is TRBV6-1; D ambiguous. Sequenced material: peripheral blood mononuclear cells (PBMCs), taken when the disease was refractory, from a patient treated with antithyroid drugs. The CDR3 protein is CASSREGFRQPQHF. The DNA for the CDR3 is TGTGCCAGCAGTCGGGAAGGGTTCCGTCAGCCCCAGCATTTT.